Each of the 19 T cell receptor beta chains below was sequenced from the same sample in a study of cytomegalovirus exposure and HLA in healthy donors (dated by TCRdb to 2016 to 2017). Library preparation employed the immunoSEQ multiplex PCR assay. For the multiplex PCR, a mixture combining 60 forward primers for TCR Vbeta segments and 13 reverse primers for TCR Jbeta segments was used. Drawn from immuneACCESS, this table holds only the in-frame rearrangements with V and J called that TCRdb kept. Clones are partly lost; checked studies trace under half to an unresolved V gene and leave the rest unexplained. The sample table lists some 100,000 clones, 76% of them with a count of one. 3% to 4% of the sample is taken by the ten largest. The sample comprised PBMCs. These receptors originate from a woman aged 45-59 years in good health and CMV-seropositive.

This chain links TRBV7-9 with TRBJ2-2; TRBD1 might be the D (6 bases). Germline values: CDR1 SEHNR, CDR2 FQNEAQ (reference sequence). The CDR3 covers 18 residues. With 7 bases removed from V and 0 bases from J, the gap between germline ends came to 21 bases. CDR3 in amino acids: CASKSSQWDITNTGELFF. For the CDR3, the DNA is TGTGCCAGCAAGTCCTCCCAGTGGGACATTACGAACACCGGGGAGCTGTTTTTT.

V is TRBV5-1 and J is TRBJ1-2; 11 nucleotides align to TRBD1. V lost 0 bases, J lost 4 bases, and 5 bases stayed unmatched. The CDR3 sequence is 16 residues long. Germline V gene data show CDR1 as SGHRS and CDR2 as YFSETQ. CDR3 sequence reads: CASSLEGTGGIYGYTF. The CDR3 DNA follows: TGCGCCAGCAGCTTGGAAGGGACAGGGGGGATCTATGGCTACACCTTC.

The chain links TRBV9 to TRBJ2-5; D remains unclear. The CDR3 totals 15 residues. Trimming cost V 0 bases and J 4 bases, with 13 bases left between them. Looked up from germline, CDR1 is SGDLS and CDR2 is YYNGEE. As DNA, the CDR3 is TGTGCCAGCAGCGTAGAGGAGCGTCACGGAGAGACCCAGTACTTC. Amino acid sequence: CASSVEERHGETQYF.

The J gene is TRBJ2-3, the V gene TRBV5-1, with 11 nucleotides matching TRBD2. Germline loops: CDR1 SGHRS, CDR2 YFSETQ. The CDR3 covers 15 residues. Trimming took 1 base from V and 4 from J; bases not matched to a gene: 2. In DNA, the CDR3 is TGCGCCAGCAGCTTGCCTAGCGGGGGGCCAGATACGCAGTATTTT. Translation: CASSLPSGGPDTQYF. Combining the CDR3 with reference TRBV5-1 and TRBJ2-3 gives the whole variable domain KAGVTQTPRYLIKTRGQQVTLSCSPISGHRSVSWYQQTPGQGLQFLFEYFSETQRNKGNFPGRFSGRQFSNSRSEMNVSTLELGDSALYLCASSLPSGGPDTQYFGPGTRLTVL.

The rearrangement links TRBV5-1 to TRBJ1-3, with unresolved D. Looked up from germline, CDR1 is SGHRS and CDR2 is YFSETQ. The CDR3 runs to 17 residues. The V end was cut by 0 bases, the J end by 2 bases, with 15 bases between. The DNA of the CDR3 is TGCGCCAGCAGCTTGGAAGTCAGCCGGGAGCCTGGAAACACCATATATTTT. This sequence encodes CASSLEVSREPGNTIYF.

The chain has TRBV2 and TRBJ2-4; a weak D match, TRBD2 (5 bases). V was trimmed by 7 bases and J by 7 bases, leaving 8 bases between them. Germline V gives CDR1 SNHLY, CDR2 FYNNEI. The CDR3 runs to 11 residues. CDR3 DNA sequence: TGTGCCAGCATCGGAGGCAACATTCAGTACTTC. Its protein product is CASIGGNIQYF. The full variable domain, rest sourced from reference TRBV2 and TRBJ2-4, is EPEVTQTPSHQVTQMGQEVILRCVPISNHLYFYWYRQILGQKVEFLVSFYNNEISEKSEIFDDQFSVERPDGSNFTLKIRSTKLEDSAMYFCASIGGNIQYFGAGTRLSVL.

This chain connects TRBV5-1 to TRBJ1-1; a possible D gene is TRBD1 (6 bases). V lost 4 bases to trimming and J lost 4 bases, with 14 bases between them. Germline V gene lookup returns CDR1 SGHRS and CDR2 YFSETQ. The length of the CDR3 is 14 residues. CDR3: CASSTLQGGTEAFF. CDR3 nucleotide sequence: TGCGCCAGCAGCACATTACAAGGGGGCACTGAAGCTTTCTTT.

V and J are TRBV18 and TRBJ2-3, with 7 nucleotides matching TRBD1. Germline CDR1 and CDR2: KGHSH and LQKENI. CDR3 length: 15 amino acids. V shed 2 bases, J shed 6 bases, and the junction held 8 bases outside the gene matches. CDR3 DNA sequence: TGTGCCAGCTCACCAGGGGACAGTACAGCGGATACGCAGTATTTT. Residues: CASSPGDSTADTQYF.

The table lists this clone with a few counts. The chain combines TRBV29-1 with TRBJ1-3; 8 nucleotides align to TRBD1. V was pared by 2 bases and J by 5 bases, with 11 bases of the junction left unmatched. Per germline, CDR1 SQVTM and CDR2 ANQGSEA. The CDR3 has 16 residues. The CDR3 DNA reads TGCAGCGTTGAATCCCGACAGGGGTCCTTTCGAAACACCATATATTTT. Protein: CSVESRQGSFRNTIYF.

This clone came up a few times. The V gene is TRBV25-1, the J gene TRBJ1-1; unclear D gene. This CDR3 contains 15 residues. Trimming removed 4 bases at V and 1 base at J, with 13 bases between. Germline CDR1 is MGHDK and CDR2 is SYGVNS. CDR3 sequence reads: CASSARGFSNTEAFF. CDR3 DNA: TGTGCCAGCAGTGCTCGAGGATTCTCGAACACTGAAGCTTTCTTT.

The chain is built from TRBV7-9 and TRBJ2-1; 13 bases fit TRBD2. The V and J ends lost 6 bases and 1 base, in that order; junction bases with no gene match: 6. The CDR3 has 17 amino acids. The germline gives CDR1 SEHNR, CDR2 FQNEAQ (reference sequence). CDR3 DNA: TGTGCCAGCAGACTAGCGGGAGGGGGGGGATCCTACAATGAGCAGTTCTTC. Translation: CASRLAGGGGSYNEQFF.

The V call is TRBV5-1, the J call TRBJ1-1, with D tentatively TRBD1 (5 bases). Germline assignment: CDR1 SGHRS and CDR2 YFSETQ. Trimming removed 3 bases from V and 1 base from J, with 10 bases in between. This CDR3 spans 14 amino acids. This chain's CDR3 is CASSWGDGNTEAFF. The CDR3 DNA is TGCGCCAGCAGCTGGGGGGACGGGAACACTGAAGCTTTCTTT.

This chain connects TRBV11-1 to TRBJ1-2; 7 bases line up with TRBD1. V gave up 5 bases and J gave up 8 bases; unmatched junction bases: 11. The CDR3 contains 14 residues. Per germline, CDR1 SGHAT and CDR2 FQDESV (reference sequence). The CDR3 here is CASSPGQKVGGYTF. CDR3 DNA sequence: TGTGCCAGCAGCCCGGGACAGAAAGTGGGAGGCTACACCTTC.

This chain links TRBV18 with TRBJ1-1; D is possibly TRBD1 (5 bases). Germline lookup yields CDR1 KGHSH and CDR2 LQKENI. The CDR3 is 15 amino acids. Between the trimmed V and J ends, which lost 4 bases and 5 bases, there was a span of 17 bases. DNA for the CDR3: TGTGCCAGCTCACTGCAAGGGGTGGTAGGGACTGAAGCTTTCTTT. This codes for CASSLQGVVGTEAFF.

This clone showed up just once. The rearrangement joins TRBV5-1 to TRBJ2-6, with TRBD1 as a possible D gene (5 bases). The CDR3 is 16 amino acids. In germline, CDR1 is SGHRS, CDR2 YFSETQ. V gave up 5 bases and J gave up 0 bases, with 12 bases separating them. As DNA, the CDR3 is TGCGCCAGCAGGCGCACAGGCTCCTCTGGGGCCAACGTCCTGACTTTC. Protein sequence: CASRRTGSSGANVLTF.

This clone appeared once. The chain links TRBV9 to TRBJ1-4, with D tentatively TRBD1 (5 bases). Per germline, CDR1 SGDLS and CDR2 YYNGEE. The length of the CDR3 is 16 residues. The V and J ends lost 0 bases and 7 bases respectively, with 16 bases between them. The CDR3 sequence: CASSVGLPGMGEKLFF. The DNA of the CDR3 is TGTGCCAGCAGCGTAGGGTTGCCAGGGATGGGTGAAAAACTGTTTTTT.

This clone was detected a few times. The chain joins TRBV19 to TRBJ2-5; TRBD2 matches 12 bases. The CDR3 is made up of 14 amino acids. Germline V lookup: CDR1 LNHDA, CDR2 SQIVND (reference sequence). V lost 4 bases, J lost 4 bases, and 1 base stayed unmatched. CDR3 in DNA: TGTGCCAGTAGTAGACTAGCGGGAGCAGAGACCCAGTACTTC. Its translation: CASSRLAGAETQYF.

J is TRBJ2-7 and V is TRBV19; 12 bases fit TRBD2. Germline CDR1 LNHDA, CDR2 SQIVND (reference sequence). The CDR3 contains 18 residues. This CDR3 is CTPTSRALAGGLRYEQYF. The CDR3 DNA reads TGTACCCCCACATCTCGAGCACTAGCGGGGGGCCTACGGTACGAGCAGTACTTC.

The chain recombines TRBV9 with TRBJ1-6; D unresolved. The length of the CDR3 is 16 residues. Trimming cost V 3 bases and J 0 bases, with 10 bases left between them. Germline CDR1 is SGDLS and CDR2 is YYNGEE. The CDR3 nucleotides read TGTGCCAGCAGCGCCATTGAGAGCTCCTATAATTCACCCCTCCACTTT. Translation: CASSAIESSYNSPLHF.